This T cell receptor (beta chain) was found in a study of radiotherapy plus CTLA-4 blockade in lung cancer (dated by TCRdb to 2016 to 2018). Turning to the overall study: Among the enrolled patients, around 19% had an objective response, and approximately 33% reached disease control. General study outcomes and caveats: The strongest predictors of response were reported to be early dynamic shifts in blood T cell clones along with a rise in serum interferon-beta following radiation. After treatment with radiotherapy and ipilimumab, TCR clones that originated in tumors expanded in peripheral blood.

Libraries were made using the immunoSEQ multiplex PCR assay. TCRdb took over this immuneACCESS table, retaining in-frame rearrangements with V and J assigned. Such tables are incomplete; in checked studies, under half of the missing clones stem from an unresolved V gene, and the remainder is unexplained. Counted in this sample were about 39,000 clones; 60% to 80% of them appeared once. About 25% of the sample goes to the ten largest clones. V ends up 3 bases short and J 1 base short, with an unmatched junction base count of 11. The CDR3 contains 20 residues, cysteine and phenylalanine counted. The only DNA kept is the CDR3, 60 bases in frame from the first base. The germline V gene supplies CDR1 LGHNA and CDR2 YNFKEQ. This clone has a single count. What this receptor recognizes is not known. It has no much larger one-base neighbor in the sample; base qualities were not kept. The study evaluated CTLA-4 blockade (ipilimumab) given together with focal radiation therapy in patients who had chemo-refractory metastatic non-small-cell lung cancer.

Sequenced material: peripheral blood, taken from a patient treated with radiotherapy plus ipilimumab. The chain is encoded by TRBV4-2 joined to TRBJ2-4; a stretch of 14 junction bases matches TRBD2. The receptor comes from a human donor with non-small cell lung cancer that progressed on radiotherapy plus ipilimumab. The nucleotide sequence is given as TGTGCCAGCAGCCAGGCGACTAGCGGGGGGGCATATGGGGCCAAAAACATTCAGTACTTC. It translates as CASSQATSGGAYGAKNIQYF.